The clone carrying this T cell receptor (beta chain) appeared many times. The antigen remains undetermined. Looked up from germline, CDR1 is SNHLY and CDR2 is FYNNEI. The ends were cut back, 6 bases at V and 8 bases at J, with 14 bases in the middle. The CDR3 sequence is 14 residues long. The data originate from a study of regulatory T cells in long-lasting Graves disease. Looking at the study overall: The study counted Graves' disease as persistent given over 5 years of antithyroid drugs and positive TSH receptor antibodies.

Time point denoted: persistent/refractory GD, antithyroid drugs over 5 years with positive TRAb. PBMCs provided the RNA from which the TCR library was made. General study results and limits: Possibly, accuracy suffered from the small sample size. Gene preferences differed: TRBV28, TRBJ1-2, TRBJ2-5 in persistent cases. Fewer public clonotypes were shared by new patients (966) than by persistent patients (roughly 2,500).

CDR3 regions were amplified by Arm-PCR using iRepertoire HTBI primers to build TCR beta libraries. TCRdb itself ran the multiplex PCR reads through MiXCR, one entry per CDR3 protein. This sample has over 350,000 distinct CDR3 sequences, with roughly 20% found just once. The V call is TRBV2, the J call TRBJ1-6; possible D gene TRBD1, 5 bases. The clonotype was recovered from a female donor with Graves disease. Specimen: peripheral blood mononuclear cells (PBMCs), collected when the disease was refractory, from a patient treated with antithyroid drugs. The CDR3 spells CASSPTGFDSPLHF. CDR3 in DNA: TGTGCCAGCAGCCCCACAGGTTTTGATTCACCCCTCCACTTT. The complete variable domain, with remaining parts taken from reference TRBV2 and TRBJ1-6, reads EPEVTQTPSHQVTQMGQEVILRCVPISNHLYFYWYRQILGQKVEFLVSFYNNEISEKSEIFDDQFSVERPDGSNFTLKIRSTKLEDSAMYFCASSPTGFDSPLHFGNGTRLTVT.